One sample yielded the 3 T cell receptor beta chains listed below, sequenced in a study of shared clonotypes between healthy human individuals. Using immunoSEQ multiplex PCR, the repertoire was profiled, and TCRdb retains in-frame clones only, with some absent. The sample has fewer than 600,000 clones, roughly four fifths seen once. The sequenced material came from PBMCs. The source is a woman aged 40-49 years in good health. Some clones in this sample may be carry-over from other donors' samples.

This sequence joins TRBV28 and TRBJ2-1, with TRBD2 matching 9 bases. This CDR3 region has 17 residues. J gave up 6 bases and V 6 bases, and 15 bases lay outside the gene matches. Germline values: CDR1 MDHEN, CDR2 SYDVKM. CDR3 nucleotides: TGTGCCAGCAGCCTGCCGGGACTAGCCACCCCTACCAATGAGCAGTTCTTC. Amino acids: CASSLPGLATPTNEQFF.

This clone turned up a few times. The rearrangement links TRBV28 to TRBJ2-3; 14 bases fit TRBD2. V lost 7 bases to trimming and J lost 3 bases; unmatched junction nucleotides: 6. CDR1 is MDHEN, CDR2 SYDVKM, per germline. There are 16 residues in the CDR3. The CDR3 region is CASTPRLAGGTDTQYF. For the CDR3, the DNA is TGTGCCAGCACCCCCAGACTAGCGGGAGGGACAGATACGCAGTATTTT. Filled out from reference TRBV28 and TRBJ2-3, the complete variable domain reads DVKVTQSSRYLVKRTGEKVFLECVQDMDHENMFWYRQDPGLGLRLIYFSYDVKMKEKGDIPEGYSVSREKKERFSLILESASTNQTSMYLCASTPRLAGGTDTQYFGPGTRLTVL.

The chain links TRBV15 to TRBJ2-7; D may be TRBD2 (6 bases). Germline V gives CDR1 LNHNV, CDR2 YYDKDF (reference sequence). The V end lost 8 bases, the J end lost 2 bases, and 16 bases lay between the germline ends. The CDR3 extends over 14 amino acids. The CDR3 here is CATSVGGSAYEQYF. CDR3 nucleotide sequence: TGTGCCACCTCAGTCGGGGGATCGGCCTACGAGCAGTACTTC.